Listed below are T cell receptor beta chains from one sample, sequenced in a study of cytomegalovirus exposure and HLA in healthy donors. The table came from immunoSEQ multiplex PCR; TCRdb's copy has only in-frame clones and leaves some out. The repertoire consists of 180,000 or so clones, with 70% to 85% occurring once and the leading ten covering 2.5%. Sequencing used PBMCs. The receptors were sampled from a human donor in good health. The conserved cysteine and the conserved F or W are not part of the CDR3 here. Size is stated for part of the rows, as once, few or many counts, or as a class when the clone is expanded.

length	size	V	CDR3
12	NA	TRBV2	ASSGTFDNQPQH
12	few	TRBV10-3	ASSPGDRGNEQF
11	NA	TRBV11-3	ASRRQGEETQY
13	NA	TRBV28	ASSLNGGGTDTQY
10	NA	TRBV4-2	ASSLTGFEQY
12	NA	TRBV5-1	ASSLPGQNYGYT
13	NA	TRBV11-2	ASSSTLRTSYEQY
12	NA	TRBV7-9	ASSPWGLNQRAF
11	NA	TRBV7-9	ASSLQTNEKLF
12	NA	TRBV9	ASSVRTGDYGYT
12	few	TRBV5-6	ASSLEGWGQPQH
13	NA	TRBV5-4	ASRSTGGSNSPLH
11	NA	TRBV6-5	ASSYPLRDTQY
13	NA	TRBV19	ASRLQGAGNYGYT
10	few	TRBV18	ASSNNRGGYT
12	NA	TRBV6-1	ASSEAGRHYEQY
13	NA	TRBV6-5	ASSSLTGSSYEQY
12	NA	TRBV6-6	ASRFGQLNTEAF
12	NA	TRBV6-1	ASSEEGAIYGYT
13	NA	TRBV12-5	ASGLVRLANYGYT
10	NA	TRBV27	ASSFRGGELF
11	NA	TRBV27	ATQGEGTDTQY
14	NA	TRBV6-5	ASSYSFGVGNQPQH
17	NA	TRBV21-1	ASSKGGTPESPFTCEQY
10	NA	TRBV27	ASRGLFDTQY
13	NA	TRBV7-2	ASSPIGTGSTEAF
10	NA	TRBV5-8	ASTFNPEVQY
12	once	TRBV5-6	ASSLNGGLYEQY
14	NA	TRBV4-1	ASSLGTSGEQETQY
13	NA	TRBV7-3	ASSLTGGYNSPLH
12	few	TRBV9	ASSVGSLQETQY
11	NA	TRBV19	ATGTSSTTEAF
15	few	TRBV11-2	ASSPLRDRIANYGYT
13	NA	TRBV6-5	ASTSSGGVVETQY
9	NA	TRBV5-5	ASSWAAEQF
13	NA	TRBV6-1	ASTERNLGGQPQH
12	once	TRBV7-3	ASSDGGSTDTQY
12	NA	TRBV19	ASTLDSSATEAF
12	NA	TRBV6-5	ASARRGEGSPLH
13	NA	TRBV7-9	ASARGSYNQETQY
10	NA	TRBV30	AWSGQGVEAF
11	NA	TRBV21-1	ASSKRREDGYT
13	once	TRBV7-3	ASSLKGGAAGEQF
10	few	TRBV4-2	ASSQGNSGYT
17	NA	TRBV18	ASSPLLGQGFISNEKLF
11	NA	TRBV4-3	ASSQLANTEAF
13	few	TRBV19	ASTLWDTAHYGYT
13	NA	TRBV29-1	SVEGGRVSTDTQY
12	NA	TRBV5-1	ASCIGGAPYEQY
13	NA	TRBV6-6	ASYDSGQGYNEQF
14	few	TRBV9	ASSAGTGSSTDTQY
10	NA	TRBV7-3	ASSNGRGTIY
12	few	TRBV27	ASRDPTVNYGYT
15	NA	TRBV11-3	ASSSPGQDQGANVLT
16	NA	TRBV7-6	ASSSGIRQGASRTEAF
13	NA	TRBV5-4	ASSFRTGGLNEQF
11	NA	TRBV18	ASSSTSPETQY
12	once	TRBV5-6	ASSLDRVGNTIY
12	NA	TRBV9	ASSPQSGANVLT